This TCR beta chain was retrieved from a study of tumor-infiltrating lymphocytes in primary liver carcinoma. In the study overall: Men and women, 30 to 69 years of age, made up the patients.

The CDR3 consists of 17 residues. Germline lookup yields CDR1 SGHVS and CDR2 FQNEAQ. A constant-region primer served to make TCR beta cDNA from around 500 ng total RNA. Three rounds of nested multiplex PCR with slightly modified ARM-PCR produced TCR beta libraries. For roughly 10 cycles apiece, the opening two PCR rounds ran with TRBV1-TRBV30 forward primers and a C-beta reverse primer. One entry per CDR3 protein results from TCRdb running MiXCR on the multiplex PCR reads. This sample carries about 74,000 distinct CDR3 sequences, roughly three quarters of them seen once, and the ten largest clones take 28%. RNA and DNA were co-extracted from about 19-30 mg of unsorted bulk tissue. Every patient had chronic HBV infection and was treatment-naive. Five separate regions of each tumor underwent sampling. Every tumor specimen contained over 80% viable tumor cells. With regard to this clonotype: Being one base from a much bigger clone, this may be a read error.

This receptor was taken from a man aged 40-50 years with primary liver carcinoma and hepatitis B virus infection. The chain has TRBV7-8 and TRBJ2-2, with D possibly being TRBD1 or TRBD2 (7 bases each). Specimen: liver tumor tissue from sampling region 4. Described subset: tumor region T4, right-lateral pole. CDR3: CTSSRWGGLQGTGELFF. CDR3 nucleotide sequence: TGTACCAGCAGCCGATGGGGGGGCCTACAGGGGACCGGGGAGCTGTTTTTT.